The clone carrying this TCR beta chain turned up a few times. Antigen unknown. These data belong to a study of T cell repertoires in cytomegalovirus infection. Study details: CMV infection plus the matching HLA type was flagged by public TCR beta signatures.

From the reads, TCRdb called clonotypes with MiXCR, one entry per CDR3 protein. The sample shows some 220,000 distinct CDR3 sequences, under 8.5% of them seen only once. General observations from the study: HLA-C-restricted TCR beta clonotypes specific for CMV led the ex vivo response.

Germline V CDR1 and CDR2: KGHSH, LQKENI. The CDR3 sequence is 13 residues long. Trimming took 3 bases from V and 4 from J, leaving 9 bases between them. The receptor was isolated from a human donor in good health (CMV status not recorded). Some clones in this sample may be carry-over from other donors' samples. V gene TRBV18 combines with J gene TRBJ1-2; D unclear. Sequencing used PBMCs. The CDR3: CASSPPNFYGYTF. CDR3 DNA sequence: TGTGCCAGCTCACCGCCCAACTTCTATGGCTACACCTTC.